One sample yielded the 14 T cell receptor beta chains listed below, sequenced in a study of tumor-infiltrating lymphocytes in primary liver carcinoma. Reverse transcription of approximately 500 ng total RNA with a constant-region primer produced TCR beta cDNA. Investigators got TCR beta libraries out of three nested multiplex PCR rounds, done with slightly modified ARM-PCR. The first two PCR rounds used TRBV1-TRBV30 forward primers with a C-beta reverse primer, 10 to 11 cycles each. One entry per CDR3 protein results from TCRdb running MiXCR on the multiplex PCR reads. In the table there are 95,000 to 100,000 distinct CDR3 sequences, around 71% of which are singletons. Unsorted bulk tissue (roughly 19-31 mg) underwent RNA and DNA co-extraction. Sequenced: liver tumor tissue from sampling region 2. Subset: tumor region T2, inferior pole. These receptors all come from a woman in her sixties with primary liver carcinoma and hepatitis B virus infection.

This clonotype was recorded once. The chain carries TRBV28 and TRBJ1-1; 8 positions agree with TRBD1. The CDR3 is made up of 12 amino acids. The germline V gene encodes CDR1 MDHEN and CDR2 SYDVKM. After removal of 7 bases from V and 10 bases from J, the junction contained 8 bases not matched to a gene. Written as DNA, the CDR3 is TGTGCCAGCACCACCCGGACAGGGCTAGCTTTCTTT. It codes for CASTTRTGLAFF. The variable domain in full, with the rest retrieved from reference TRBV28 and TRBJ1-1, is DVKVTQSSRYLVKRTGEKVFLECVQDMDHENMFWYRQDPGLGLRLIYFSYDVKMKEKGDIPEGYSVSREKKERFSLILESASTNQTSMYLCASTTRTGLAFFGQGTRLTVV.

In regard to this clonotype: This may stem from a read error, because a much larger clone lies one nucleotide away. The chain joins TRBV28 to TRBJ2-7; D is perhaps TRBD2 (5 bases). Trimming shortened V by 6 bases and J by 4 bases, and 16 bases separated the two germline ends. The germline V gene encodes CDR1 MDHEN and CDR2 SYDVKM. There are 14 residues in the CDR3. DNA for the CDR3: TGTGCCAGCAGCGGAGGTACAAGGAGGTACGAGCAGTACTTC. The encoded protein is CASSGGTRRYEQYF.

Concerning this clonotype: Possible read error: a much larger clone is one base away. The chain uses TRBV28 and TRBJ2-1, with D perhaps TRBD2 (6 bases). This CDR3 comprises 15 residues. Germline values: CDR1 MDHEN, CDR2 SYDVKM. The CDR3 sequence is CGSSPGGSGAREQFF. The CDR3, as DNA: TGTGGCAGCAGTCCCGGGGGTAGCGGCGCGAGGGAGCAGTTCTTC. The variable domain in full, completed from reference TRBV28 and TRBJ2-1, reads DVKVTQSSRYLVKRTGEKVFLECVQDMDHENMFWYRQDPGLGLRLIYFSYDVKMKEKGDIPEGYSVSREKKERFSLILESASTNQTSMYLCGSSPGGSGAREQFFGPGTRLTVL.

Details on this clonotype: Given a much more abundant clone one base away, this may be a read error. This chain joins TRBV5-1 and TRBJ2-7; TRBD2 matches at 7 bases. This CDR3 comprises 12 residues. The germline gives CDR1 SGHRS, CDR2 YFSETQ. After removal of 3 bases from V and 7 bases from J, the junction contained 4 bases not matched to a gene. In DNA, the CDR3 is TGCGCCAGCAGCTCCCTAGCGGCAGAGCAGTACTTC. Protein sequence: CASSSLAAEQYF.

The chain links TRBV28 to TRBJ2-5, with D perhaps TRBD2 (5 bases). This CDR3 has 15 amino acids. Per germline, CDR1 MDHEN and CDR2 SYDVKM. Trimming took 3 bases from V and 4 from J, leaving 15 bases between them. In nucleotides, the CDR3 is TGTGCCAGCAGTTTGAGCTCCCAGCGGCGAGAGACCCAGTACTTC. Translated: CASSLSSQRRETQYF.

As concerns this clonotype: The DNA is omitted, as the CDR3 cannot be located on it reliably, and the CDR3 follows TCRdb's listing. V is TRBV29-1 and J is TRBJ1-1; the table assigns TRBD1, which was not confirmed against the DNA. The CDR3 has 12 residues if both end residues are counted. CDR1 SQVTM and CDR2 ANQGSEA come from the germline V gene. The CDR3 here is CSVARGATEDFF.

As for this clonotype: A read error is likely, as this CDR3 ends without the conserved phenylalanine or tryptophan. The chain employs TRBV28 and TRBJ2-7, with D maybe TRBD2 (5 bases). Looked up from germline, CDR1 is MDHEN and CDR2 is SYDVKM. The CDR3 extends over 13 amino acids. DNA of the CDR3: TGTGCCAGCACTTTATTTAGCGCCCACGAGCAGTACCTC. Protein product: CASTLFSAHEQYL.

Of note for this clonotype: As the CDR3 is not closed by the conserved phenylalanine or tryptophan, this likely results from a read error. The chain couples TRBV11-2 to TRBJ2-1; TRBD2 is a possible D gene (8 bases). Per the germline V gene, CDR1 is SGHAT and CDR2 is FQNNGV. The CDR3 sequence is 15 residues long. For the CDR3, the DNA is TGTGCCAGCAGCTCAGGGGGACTAGACTACAATGGGCAGTTCTTG. This sequence encodes CASSSGGLDYNGQFL.

This clonotype was detected many times. Lacking the conserved final phenylalanine or tryptophan, this CDR3 likely reflects a read error. The CDR3 here is CASSFRPEGNEQFL. The CDR3, as DNA: TGTGCCAGCAGCTTCAGACCCGAAGGGAATGAGCAGTTCCTC. The chain is built from TRBV11-2 and TRBJ2-1; D not resolved. V was cut by 3 bases and J by 7 bases, with 13 bases left in between. The germline CDR1 and CDR2 sequences are SGHAT and FQNNGV. This CDR3 region has 14 residues.

The V gene is TRBV18, the J gene TRBJ2-3; 11 nucleotides match TRBD2. CDR1 and CDR2 (germline): KGHSH, LQKENI. The CDR3 totals 16 residues. Trimming took 2 bases from V and 2 from J; bases not matched to a gene: 3. CDR3 bases: TGTGCCAGCTCACCAACTAGCGGGAGTCCCACAGATACGCAGTATTTT. The encoded protein is CASSPTSGSPTDTQYF.

This sequence joins TRBV12-3 or TRBV12-4 and TRBJ2-1; 8 bases fit TRBD2. The CDR3 consists of 14 residues. The junction had 8 bases not matched to a gene; V was cut back by 4 bases and J by 9 bases. The CDR3: CASSSRTSISEQFF. CDR3 sequence (DNA): TGTGCCAGCAGTTCCAGGACTAGCATCAGTGAGCAGTTCTTC.

As concerns this clonotype: Its ends do not fully match the called genes, so a read error is possible. V gene TRBV11-2 combines with J gene TRBJ1-2; D is undetermined. The CDR3 covers 17 residues. Germline CDR1 and CDR2: SGHAT and FQNNGV. CDR3 DNA sequence: TGTGCCAACAGCTTAGATCCGATCTGGGCGCTGCGCTACGGCTACACCTTC. Its protein is CANSLDPIWALRYGYTF. Drawing the rest from reference TRBV11-2 and TRBJ1-2, the complete variable domain is EAGVAQSPRYKIIEKRQSVAFWCNPISGHATLYWYQQILGQGPKLLIQFQNNGVVDDSQLPKDRFSAERLKGVDSTLKIQPAKLEDSAVYLCANSLDPIWALRYGYTFGSGTRLTVV.

Note on this clonotype: A much larger clone is a single base away; this may be a read error. This chain uses TRBV14 with TRBJ1-2; the match to TRBD1 covers 7 bases. The CDR3 consists of 14 residues. Germline V gene data show CDR1 as SGHDN and CDR2 as FVKESK. As DNA, the CDR3 is TGTGCCAGCAGCCGGACAGGACAATGGAATGGCTGCACCTTC. Its translation is CASSRTGQWNGCTF.

This clonotype was seen a single time. V and J are TRBV7-9 and TRBJ2-5, with 9 bases that match TRBD1. CDR3 size: 16 residues. Germline values: CDR1 SEHNR, CDR2 FQNEAQ (reference sequence). V was pared by 3 bases and J by 5 bases, with 10 bases of the junction left unmatched. The CDR3, as DNA: TGTGCCAGCAGCTTGCCCCACCAGACAGGGGGTGAGACCCAGTACTTC. Translating gives CASSLPHQTGGETQYF. The full variable domain, rest sourced from reference TRBV7-9 and TRBJ2-5, is DTGVSQNPRHKITKRGQNVTFRCDPISEHNRLYWYRQTLGQGPEFLTYFQNEAQLEKSRLLSDRFSAERPKGSFSTLEIQRTEQGDSAMYLCASSLPHQTGGETQYFGPGTRLLVL.